Here is one T cell receptor beta chain with its context. Its cognate antigen is unknown. The germline V and J ends were trimmed by 4 bases and 1 base, with 12 bases remaining between them. This CDR3 is built from 14 residues. The germline V gene encodes CDR1 SGDLS and CDR2 YYNGEE. This sample is drawn from a study of graft-versus-host responses after intestinal transplantation. TCRdb's copy holds only in-frame clones and misses some; the assay was immunoSEQ multiplex PCR. Of around 120,000 clones listed, over 85% were seen once; the top ten hold over 0.1%. V usage is TRBV9 and J usage is TRBJ2-7; D is unclear. The material was unstimulated CD4+ T cells sorted from spleen or lymph node cells, obtained before intestinal transplant. This clonotype was obtained from a human donor who received an intestinal transplant. The CDR3 DNA reads as TGTGCCAGCAGCATCCGGGCCCTTTCCTACGAGCAGTACTTC. It encodes CASSIRALSYEQYF.